The rows below give T cell receptor beta chains drawn from one sample of a study of OX40 agonist ivuxolimab in advanced cancers. Here immunoSEQ multiplex PCR was the method, and the copy in TCRdb shows in-frame clones only, minus some. There are 43,000 or so clones in the sample; roughly 89% occur only once, and 14% to 15% lies in the top ten. The sequences come from CD4+ or CD8+ T cells sorted from blood, collected in a trial of the OX40 agonist ivuxolimab. These receptor sequences come from an adult with an advanced solid tumor such as melanoma, head and neck, liver or kidney cancer. Each CDR3 is given with its conserved first and last residue. Fields, in order: clone size, V gene, D gene, J gene, CDR3 protein, CDR3 DNA. The D gene is left open where the match is weak. Clone size appears in some rows only: once, few, many, or a class for an expanded clone.

abundance: .; v_gene: TRBV5-5; d_gene: TRBD1; j_gene: TRBJ1-5; CDR3aa: CASSLEGQGYRNQPQHF; CDR3nt: TGTGCCAGCAGCTTGGAGGGACAGGGGTATCGGAATCAGCCCCAGCATTTT
abundance: once; v_gene: TRBV7-9; d_gene: .; j_gene: TRBJ2-3; CDR3aa: CASSRGDTQYF; CDR3nt: TGTGCCAGCAGCCGGGGGGATACGCAGTATTTT
abundance: .; v_gene: TRBV18; d_gene: .; j_gene: TRBJ2-4; CDR3aa: CASSDGEKNIQYF; CDR3nt: TGTGCCAGCTCAGATGGGGAAAAAAACATTCAGTACTTC
abundance: once; v_gene: TRBV19; d_gene: .; j_gene: TRBJ1-5; CDR3aa: CASSPRGQPHEPQHF; CDR3nt: TGTGCCAGTAGTCCACGAGGACAGCCGCATGAGCCCCAGCATTTT
abundance: .; v_gene: TRBV19; d_gene: .; j_gene: TRBJ1-5; CDR3aa: CASRAWGGRNQPQHF; CDR3nt: TGTGCCAGTAGGGCCTGGGGGGGACGCAATCAGCCCCAGCATTTT
abundance: .; v_gene: TRBV10-3; d_gene: TRBD2; j_gene: TRBJ2-1; CDR3aa: CAISASGGGYNEQFF; CDR3nt: TGTGCCATCAGTGCGTCGGGGGGAGGGTACAATGAGCAGTTCTTC
abundance: .; v_gene: TRBV11-2; d_gene: .; j_gene: TRBJ2-6; CDR3aa: CASSSSDSGANVLTF; CDR3nt: TGTGCCAGCAGCTCTAGTGACTCTGGGGCCAACGTCCTGACTTTC
abundance: .; v_gene: TRBV7-8; d_gene: .; j_gene: TRBJ1-6; CDR3aa: CASSLHQGVNSPLHF; CDR3nt: TGTGCCAGCAGCTTACATCAGGGAGTGAATTCACCCCTCCACTTT
abundance: .; v_gene: TRBV27; d_gene: .; j_gene: TRBJ1-2; CDR3aa: CASSSGHYYGYTF; CDR3nt: TGTGCCAGCAGTTCGGGACATTACTATGGCTACACCTTC
abundance: .; v_gene: TRBV14; d_gene: .; j_gene: TRBJ1-3; CDR3aa: CASSQDRAATGNTIYF; CDR3nt: TGTGCCAGCAGCCAAGACCGCGCGGCCACCGGAAACACCATATATTTT
abundance: .; v_gene: TRBV5-1; d_gene: TRBD2; j_gene: TRBJ2-1; CDR3aa: CASSFFYFRTSAYNEQFF; CDR3nt: TGCGCCAGCAGCTTTTTCTACTTTCGGACTAGCGCTTACAATGAGCAGTTCTTC
abundance: .; v_gene: TRBV6-1; d_gene: .; j_gene: TRBJ2-2; CDR3aa: CASSESTDRPTGELFF; CDR3nt: TGTGCCAGCAGTGAATCTACTGACAGGCCCACCGGGGAGCTGTTTTTT
abundance: once; v_gene: TRBV27; d_gene: .; j_gene: TRBJ1-4; CDR3aa: CASSLSASSNEKLFF; CDR3nt: TGTGCCAGCAGTTTATCCGCCAGCTCAAATGAAAAACTGTTTTTT
abundance: .; v_gene: TRBV10-2; d_gene: TRBD2; j_gene: TRBJ2-1; CDR3aa: CASRDLAGNEQFF; CDR3nt: TGCGCCAGCAGAGACCTAGCGGGGAATGAGCAGTTCTTC
abundance: .; v_gene: TRBV5-1; d_gene: TRBD2; j_gene: TRBJ2-7; CDR3aa: CASSLIAGGPQDQYF; CDR3nt: TGCGCCAGCAGCTTAATAGCGGGAGGGCCCCAAGACCAGTACTTC
abundance: .; v_gene: TRBV5-4; d_gene: TRBD1; j_gene: TRBJ2-7; CDR3aa: CASSHRDRVIYEQYF; CDR3nt: TGTGCCAGCAGCCACCGGGACAGGGTTATCTACGAGCAGTACTTC
abundance: .; v_gene: TRBV9; d_gene: .; j_gene: TRBJ2-1; CDR3aa: CASGGGSYNEQFF; CDR3nt: TGTGCCAGCGGCGGTGGGTCCTACAATGAGCAGTTCTTC
abundance: .; v_gene: TRBV23-1; d_gene: .; j_gene: TRBJ2-2; CDR3aa: CASSQWRATTGELFF; CDR3nt: TGCGCCAGCAGTCAATGGAGGGCTACGACCGGGGAGCTGTTTTTT
abundance: .; v_gene: TRBV6-4; d_gene: .; j_gene: TRBJ1-5; CDR3aa: CASREAAYSNQPQHF; CDR3nt: TGTGCCAGCAGGGAGGCAGCTTATAGCAATCAGCCCCAGCATTTT
abundance: once; v_gene: TRBV10-1; d_gene: TRBD1; j_gene: TRBJ2-3; CDR3aa: CASSEPWTGGTTDTQYF; CDR3nt: TGCGCCAGCAGTGAGCCATGGACAGGGGGGACCACAGATACGCAGTATTTT
abundance: .; v_gene: TRBV5-4; d_gene: .; j_gene: TRBJ2-1; CDR3aa: CASSKRVEAEQFF; CDR3nt: TGTGCCAGCAGTAAGAGGGTGGAAGCTGAGCAGTTCTTC
abundance: .; v_gene: TRBV18; d_gene: TRBD2; j_gene: TRBJ2-2; CDR3aa: CASSLVIAGAVGGELFF; CDR3nt: TGTGCCAGCTCACTTGTCATAGCGGGAGCGGTCGGCGGGGAGCTGTTTTTT
abundance: .; v_gene: TRBV19; d_gene: .; j_gene: TRBJ1-3; CDR3aa: CASSRGGDLSGNTIYF; CDR3nt: TGTGCCAGTAGTCGCGGCGGGGACCTCTCTGGAAACACCATATATTTT
abundance: once; v_gene: TRBV18; d_gene: .; j_gene: TRBJ2-5; CDR3aa: CASSPNKETQYF; CDR3nt: TGTGCCAGCTCACCAAACAAGGAGACCCAGTACTTC
abundance: .; v_gene: TRBV18; d_gene: TRBD1; j_gene: TRBJ2-1; CDR3aa: CASSGQGFDNEQFF; CDR3nt: TGTGCCAGCTCCGGACAGGGGTTCGACAATGAGCAGTTCTTC